This is a list of T cell receptor beta chains from one sample in a study of beta chain features in type 1 diabetes. Profiled with immunoSEQ multiplex PCR; TCRdb holds only in-frame clones, not every one. The sample records 250,000 to 350,000 clones, around 13% being singletons. Source material: central memory CD4+ T cells from blood. These TCRs come from a young man in good health. CDR3s leave out the opening cysteine and the closing phenylalanine or tryptophan.

j_gene | v_gene | CDR3aa
TRBJ1-1 | TRBV7-2 | ASSLVRQAEAF
TRBJ1-1 | TRBV7-2 | ASSLGRSSLRSEAF
TRBJ2-4 | TRBV13 | ASSEGGAGHIQY
TRBJ2-5 | TRBV7-2 | ASSLAGGQETQY
TRBJ2-7 | TRBV6-1 | ASSRQKYEQY
TRBJ1-3 | TRBV27 | ASSLSGNTIY
TRBJ1-1 | TRBV29-1 | SAELVEAF
TRBJ1-4 | TRBV4-2 | ASSFGGPGEKLF
TRBJ1-1 | TRBV7-2 | ASSINREAEAF
TRBJ2-5 | TRBV9 | ASSATPQGTQETQY
TRBJ1-1 | TRBV12-5 | ASGLPPRVLAGGNTEAF
TRBJ2-1 | TRBV30 | ARGTSSNEQF
TRBJ2-2 | TRBV7-3 | ASSSGTGELF
TRBJ2-2 | TRBV5-1 | ASSSNLGGELF
TRBJ2-1 | TRBV11-3 | ASSLVGTGVHEQF
TRBJ2-5 | TRBV10-3 | AISESERVETQY
TRBJ1-1 | TRBV6-5 | ASRDSVNTEAF
TRBJ1-5 | TRBV19 | ASGGQVSNQPQH